This T cell receptor (beta chain) was sequenced during a study of cytomegalovirus exposure and HLA in healthy donors. Study observations and caveats: V- and J-gene trimming of TCR beta was linked (in a later analysis) to a missense DCLRE1C variant. It was reported that TCR beta sequences correctly inferred the HLA-A and HLA-B alleles for most subjects. It was reported that the classifier diagnosed cytomegalovirus status with high specificity and sensitivity in both the original and validation cohorts.

This clone is a singleton in its sample. Antigen specificity is unknown. Losses at the gene ends were 8 bases for V and 5 bases for J; bases not matched to a gene: 8. The CDR3 is 15 residues long. Per the germline V gene, CDR1 is KGHSH and CDR2 is LQKENI. 13 Jbeta primers and 60 Vbeta primers were used for the PCR. Original handling: A later analysis counted 65 million to 80 million unique TCR beta chains, some 11 million shared. Generated by immunoSEQ multiplex PCR, the TCRdb table keeps only in-frame clones and is missing some. That table gives V, J and clone size, and the DNA gave D and trimming. The data contain around 99,000 clones, under 85% of them singletons.

The sequenced sample was PBMCs. This clonotype originated in a male donor in good health and CMV-seronegative. The V and J genes are TRBV18 and TRBJ2-3; TRBD2 aligns across 12 bases. In DNA form, the CDR3 reads TGTGCCAGCAAGACACTAGCGGGAGGAGGAGATACGCAGTATTTT. Translated, it gives CASKTLAGGGDTQYF. Drawing the rest from reference TRBV18 and TRBJ2-3, the complete variable domain is NAGVMQNPRHLVRRRGQEARLRCSPMKGHSHVYWYRQLPEEGLKFMVYLQKENIIDESGMPKERFSAEFPKEGPSILRIQQVVRGDSAAYFCASKTLAGGGDTQYFGPGTRLTVL.